This T cell receptor (beta chain) derives from a study of response to subunit inactivated influenza vaccine. This clonotype was seen ten or more times. Its antigen is unknown. TCRdb re-called the RT-PCR reads with MiXCR, one entry per CDR3 protein. The table lists fewer than 600,000 distinct CDR3 sequences, under 8.5% of them singletons. Points from the study as a whole: Authors suggested each seasonal flu vaccination may recruit only limited numbers of new T cells.

The CDR3 runs 16 residues. Trimming cost V 5 bases and J 1 base, with 15 bases left between them. This chain joins TRBV12-3 or TRBV12-4 and TRBJ1-3; weak D call: TRBD1 (5 bases). The sequence derives from a man aged 45 to 70 who received an inactivated influenza vaccine. The specimen was PBMCs from blood, collected around 25 months after vaccination. The CDR3 DNA follows: TGTGCCAGCAGTCGAGGACAAACAGATTCTGGAAACACCATATATTTT. The encoded protein is CASSRGQTDSGNTIYF.